Following are 20 T cell receptor beta chains from one sample sequenced in a study of T cell repertoires in cytomegalovirus infection (dated by TCRdb to the late 2010s). Sequenced using an Illumina HiSeq 1500. Clones were called with MiXCR by TCRdb after fastp trimmed the public reads at Q25, and only in-frame beta chains were retained. When rows share a CDR3 protein, they turn into one entry using the most common DNA and genes. The sample has fewer than 700,000 distinct CDR3 sequences on record, roughly 24% of them singletons. Roughly 8% of the sample lies in the top ten. The sequenced sample consisted of CD8+ T cells from PBMCs. These receptors originate from a human donor in good health (CMV status not recorded). Some clones in this sample may be carry-over from other donors' samples.

About this clonotype itself: This may stem from a read error, because a much larger clone lies one nucleotide away. This chain links TRBV7-9 with TRBJ2-5; no firm D call. CDR3 length: 12 amino acids. Germline V CDR1 and CDR2: SEHNR, FQNEAQ (reference sequence). The CDR3 DNA is TGTGCCAACAGCTTAGACCAGTGGGCCCAGTACTTC. Translating gives CANSLDQWAQYF.

This clonotype was picked up a small number of times. The chain has TRBV7-9 and TRBJ1-1, with TRBD1 matching over 9 bases. The germline V gene encodes CDR1 SEHNR and CDR2 FQNEAQ (reference sequence). Germline trimming cut 3 bases from V and 5 bases from J; bases unmatched to any gene: 7. The CDR3 sequence is 15 residues long. CDR3 sequence (DNA): TGTGCCAGCAGCTTTGCGGGACAGGGTGGTACTGAAGCTTTCTTT. This sequence encodes CASSFAGQGGTEAFF.

Concerning this clonotype: A much more abundant neighbour one base away suggests this may be a read error. This chain uses TRBV7-2 with TRBJ1-5; 7 positions match TRBD1. Germline CDR1 SGHTA, CDR2 FQGNSA. This CDR3 has 17 amino acids. Unmatched junction bases numbered 18, after V lost 5 bases and J lost 8 bases. The CDR3 bases are TGTGCCAGCAGCCCCCAAACCCGACAGGGCAGAGATAAGCCCCAGCATTTT. Translation gives CASSPQTRQGRDKPQHF.

Points on this clonotype: This could be a read error, since a much larger clone is one nucleotide away. The rearrangement joins TRBV19 to TRBJ1-1; 7 nucleotides match TRBD1. The CDR3 sequence is 13 residues long. In germline, CDR1 is LNHDA, CDR2 SQIVND (reference sequence). Here the CDR3 reads CTSRQGPLTEAFF. Here the CDR3 DNA reads TGTACCAGCCGACAGGGTCCGTTGACTGAAGCTTTCTTT.

Worth noting for this clonotype: A far larger clone is off by one base, so a read error is likely. The chain couples TRBV7-2 to TRBJ2-1; the D gene is possibly TRBD1 (5 bases). Per germline, CDR1 SGHTA and CDR2 FQGNSA. There are 12 residues in the CDR3. Here the CDR3 DNA reads TGTGTCAGCTCAGGGTCCTACAATGAGCAGTTCTTC. This encodes CVSSGSYNEQFF.

Written as DNA, the CDR3 is TGTGCCAGTCTCGGGACAGCGAATCAGCCCCAGCATTTT. Protein sequence: CASLGTANQPQHF. V usage is TRBV19 and J usage is TRBJ1-5; 7 bases are shared with TRBD1. This CDR3 is 13 amino acids long. In germline, CDR1 is LNHDA, CDR2 SQIVND (reference sequence). J lost 4 bases, V lost 8 bases, and 5 bases had no gene match.

This clonotype has ten or more counts. In nucleotides, the CDR3 is TGTGCCAGCAGCTTAAAGTTGGCTGAAGCTTTCTTT. As protein: CASSLKLAEAFF. This chain joins TRBV7-9 and TRBJ1-1; D is uncertain. This CDR3 contains 12 residues. The germline gives CDR1 SEHNR, CDR2 FQNEAQ (reference sequence). Trimming cost V 2 bases and J 6 bases, with 7 bases left between them. Looking up the rest from reference TRBV7-9 and TRBJ1-1 gives the full variable domain: DTGVSQNPRHKITKRGQNVTFRCDPISEHNRLYWYRQTLGQGPEFLTYFQNEAQLEKSRLLSDRFSAERPKGSFSTLEIQRTEQGDSAMYLCASSLKLAEAFFGQGTRLTVV.

This chain uses TRBV29-1 with TRBJ2-3; TRBD2 aligns across 7 bases. Germline CDR1 reads SQVTM; CDR2 reads ANQGSEA. Losses at the gene ends were 8 bases for V and 3 bases for J; bases not matched to a gene: 14. There are 15 residues in the CDR3. The CDR3 reads CSSKGGGAWTDTQYF. The DNA of the CDR3 is TGCAGCTCAAAAGGCGGGGGAGCCTGGACAGATACGCAGTATTTT.

J is TRBJ1-5 and V is TRBV12-5; D uncertain. Germline V gene data show CDR1 as LGHNT and CDR2 as FRNRAP. The CDR3 sequence is 15 residues long. Trimming removed 5 bases at V and 3 bases at J, with 14 bases between. CDR3 amino acids: CASGPPPGINQPQHF. For the CDR3, the DNA is TGTGCTAGTGGTCCACCCCCGGGAATCAATCAGCCCCAGCATTTT. Full variable domain (rest looked up from reference TRBV12-5 and TRBJ1-5): DARVTQTPRHKVTEMGQEVTMRCQPILGHNTVFWYRQTMMQGLELLAYFRNRAPLDDSGMPKDRFSAEMPDATLATLKIQPSEPRDSAVYFCASGPPPGINQPQHFGDGTRLSIL.

In its sample, this clonotype was seen a few times. The junction differs from germline at one of its ends, possibly a read error. The chain employs TRBV7-8 and TRBJ2-5; a possible D gene is TRBD2 (6 bases). CDR1 and CDR2 (germline): SGHVS, FQNEAQ. The CDR3 has 16 residues. CDR3 protein: CANSPLPPGRQETQYF. Written as DNA, the CDR3 is TGTGCCAACAGCCCCCTCCCGCCCGGGAGACAAGAGACCCAGTACTTC.

The sample holds many counts of this clonotype. V is TRBV19 and J is TRBJ2-1; 9 bases line up with TRBD1. CDR3 length: 16 amino acids. CDR1 and CDR2 from the germline V gene are LNHDA and SQIVND (reference sequence). V gave up 5 bases and J gave up 0 bases; unmatched junction bases: 5. The CDR3 region is CASSPGTGSSYNEQFF. The CDR3 nucleotides read TGTGCCAGTAGTCCTGGGACAGGGAGCTCCTACAATGAGCAGTTCTTC.

This clonotype has at least ten counts. The rearrangement links TRBV7-6 to TRBJ2-3, with 7 nucleotides matching TRBD1. The CDR3 sequence is 17 residues long. The V gene's germline CDR1 is SGHVS and CDR2 FNYEAQ. V lost 1 base and J lost 4; bases outside the gene matches: 11. The DNA of the CDR3 is TGTGCCAGCAGCTTAGAACGACAGGGAACTGTGGCAGATACGCAGTATTTT. It translates to CASSLERQGTVADTQYF.

In regard to this clonotype: A much larger clone differs from this one at a single base, so this may be a read error. The chain links TRBV7-4 to TRBJ1-1; possible D gene TRBD1, 6 bases. Germline loops: CDR1 SGHVT, CDR2 SQSDAQ. The length of the CDR3 is 14 residues. Trimming cost V 6 bases and J 4 bases, with 15 bases left between them. The CDR3 DNA sequence: TGTGCCAGCAGGCCCACAGGGATGGTCACTGAAGCTTTCTTT. This gives the protein CASRPTGMVTEAFF.

V gene TRBV28 combines with J gene TRBJ2-5; 8 bases are shared with TRBD1. This CDR3 spans 15 amino acids. Looked up from germline, CDR1 is MDHEN and CDR2 is SYDVKM. Trimming at V came to 6 bases and at J to 5 bases, leaving 11 bases not matched to a gene. The CDR3 reads CASRPVLDREETQYF. CDR3 DNA sequence: TGTGCCAGCAGACCAGTCCTGGACAGGGAGGAGACCCAGTACTTC.

This clonotype was seen at least ten times. The chain joins TRBV7-9 to TRBJ1-4; D gene uncertain. The CDR3 extends over 17 amino acids. CDR1 SEHNR and CDR2 FQNEAQ come from the germline V gene (reference sequence). With 5 bases removed from V and 5 bases from J, the gap between germline ends came to 21 bases. For the CDR3, the DNA is TGTGCCAGCAGCCCCCCGGGCAAAGGGAAGTCGAATGAAAAACTGTTTTTT. Its protein is CASSPPGKGKSNEKLFF.

This chain links TRBV24-1 with TRBJ2-5, with 8 bases that match TRBD2. J gave up 3 bases and V 4 bases, and 12 bases lay outside the gene matches. CDR3 length: 17 residues. CDR1 is KGHDR and CDR2 is SFDVKD in the germline V gene. The CDR3 protein is CATSEEGRGADEETQYF. The DNA of the CDR3 is TGTGCCACCAGTGAGGAAGGGCGGGGGGCCGATGAAGAGACCCAGTACTTC.

This clonotype was detected many times. The V call is TRBV28, the J call TRBJ2-7; D not certain. The V gene lost 6 bases and the J gene lost 3 bases, with 12 bases spanning the gap. The germline CDR1 and CDR2 sequences are MDHEN and SYDVKM. The CDR3 consists of 13 residues. CDR3 in amino acids: CASSPTMYYEQYF. The CDR3 DNA sequence: TGTGCCAGCAGCCCCACCATGTACTACGAGCAGTACTTC.

A few counts support this clonotype. It may be a read error: a sequence one base away is much more abundant. The chain recombines TRBV7-9 with TRBJ1-1; D remains ambiguous. CDR3 length: 12 residues. V lost 2 bases to trimming and J lost 4 bases, with 5 bases between them. Germline loops: CDR1 SEHNR, CDR2 FQNEAQ (reference sequence). CDR3 DNA: TGTGCCAGCAGCTTAATGAGCACTGAAGCTTTCTTT. Its protein is CASSLMSTEAFF.

There are a few counts of this clonotype. The chain recombines TRBV28 with TRBJ1-2; D perhaps matches TRBD1 (6 bases). Trimming cost V 5 bases and J 4 bases, with 20 bases left between them. This CDR3 has 16 amino acids. Per germline, CDR1 MDHEN and CDR2 SYDVKM. As DNA, the CDR3 is TGTGCCAGCAGTCCCCGGGGGCGAGCAGGCTCCTATGGCTACACCTTC. Protein product: CASSPRGRAGSYGYTF.

This clonotype was seen a few times. The chain uses TRBV27 and TRBJ1-5, with no clear D. This CDR3 is built from 14 residues. Per germline, CDR1 MNHEY and CDR2 SMNVEV (reference sequence). Trimming removed 0 bases from V and 7 bases from J, with 10 bases in between. In nucleotides, the CDR3 is TGTGCCAGCAGTTTATCGACCGGGTTCCAGCCCCAGCATTTT. Translation gives CASSLSTGFQPQHF.